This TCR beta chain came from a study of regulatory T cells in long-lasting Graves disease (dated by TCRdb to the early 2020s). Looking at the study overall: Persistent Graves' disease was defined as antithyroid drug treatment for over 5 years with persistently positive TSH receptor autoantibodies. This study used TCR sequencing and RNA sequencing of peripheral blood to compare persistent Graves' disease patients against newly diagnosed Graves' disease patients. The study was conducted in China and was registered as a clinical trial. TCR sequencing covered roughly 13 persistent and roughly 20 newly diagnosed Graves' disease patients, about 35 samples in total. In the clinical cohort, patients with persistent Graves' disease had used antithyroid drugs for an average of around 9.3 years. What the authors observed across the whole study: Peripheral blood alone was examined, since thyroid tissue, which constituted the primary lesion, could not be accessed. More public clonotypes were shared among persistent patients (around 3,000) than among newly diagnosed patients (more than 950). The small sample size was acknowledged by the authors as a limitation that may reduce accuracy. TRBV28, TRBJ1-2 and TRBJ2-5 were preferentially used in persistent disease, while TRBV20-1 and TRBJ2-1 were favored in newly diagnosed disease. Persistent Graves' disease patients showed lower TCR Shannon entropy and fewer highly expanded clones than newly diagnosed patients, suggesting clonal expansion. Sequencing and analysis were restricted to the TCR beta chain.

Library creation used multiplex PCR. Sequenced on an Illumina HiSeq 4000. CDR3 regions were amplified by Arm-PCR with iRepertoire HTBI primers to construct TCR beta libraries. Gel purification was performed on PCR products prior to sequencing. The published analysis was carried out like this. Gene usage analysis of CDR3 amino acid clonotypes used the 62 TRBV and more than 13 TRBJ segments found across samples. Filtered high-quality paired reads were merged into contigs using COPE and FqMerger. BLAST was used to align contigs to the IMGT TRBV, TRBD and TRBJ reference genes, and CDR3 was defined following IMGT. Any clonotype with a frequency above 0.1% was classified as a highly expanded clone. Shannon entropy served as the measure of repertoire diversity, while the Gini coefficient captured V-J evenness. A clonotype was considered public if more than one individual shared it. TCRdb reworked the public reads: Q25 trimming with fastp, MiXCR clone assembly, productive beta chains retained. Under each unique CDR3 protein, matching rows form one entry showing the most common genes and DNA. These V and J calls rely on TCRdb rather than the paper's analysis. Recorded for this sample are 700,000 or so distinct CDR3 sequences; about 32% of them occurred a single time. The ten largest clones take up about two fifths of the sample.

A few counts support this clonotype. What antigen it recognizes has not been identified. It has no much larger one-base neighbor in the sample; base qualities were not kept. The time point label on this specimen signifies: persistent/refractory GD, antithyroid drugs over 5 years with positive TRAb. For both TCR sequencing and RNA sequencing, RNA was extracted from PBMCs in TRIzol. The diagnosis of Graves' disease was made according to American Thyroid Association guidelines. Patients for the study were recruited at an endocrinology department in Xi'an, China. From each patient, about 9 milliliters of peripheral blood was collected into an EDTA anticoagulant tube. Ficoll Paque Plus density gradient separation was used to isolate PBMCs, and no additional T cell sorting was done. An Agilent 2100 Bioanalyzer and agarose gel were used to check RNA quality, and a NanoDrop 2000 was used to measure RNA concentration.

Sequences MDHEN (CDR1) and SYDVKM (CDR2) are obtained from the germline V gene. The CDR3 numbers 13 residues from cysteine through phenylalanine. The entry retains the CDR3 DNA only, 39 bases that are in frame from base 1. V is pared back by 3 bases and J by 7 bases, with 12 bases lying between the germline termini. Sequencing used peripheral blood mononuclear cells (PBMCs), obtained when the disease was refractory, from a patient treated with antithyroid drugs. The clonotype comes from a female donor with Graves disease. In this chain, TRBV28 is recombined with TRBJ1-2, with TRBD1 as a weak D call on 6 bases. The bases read TGTGCCAGCAGTTTTCGGGGGCCCTCTGGCTACACCTTC. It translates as CASSFRGPSGYTF.